This T cell receptor (beta chain) stems from a study of identical twins. This clonotype was seen a few times. The antigen is undetermined. TCRdb re-called the 5' RACE reads through MiXCR, storing one row per CDR3 protein. This sample yields about 470,000 distinct CDR3 sequences, of which roughly a quarter are seen a single time; about 2.9% belongs to the top ten. General observations from the study: With monozygotic twins, out-of-frame TCR alpha sharing exceeded what models estimated.

The germline CDR1 and CDR2 sequences are LGHDT and YNNKEL (reference sequence). The CDR3 runs to 13 residues. V shed 1 base and J shed 8 bases, with 11 bases lying between them. This sample also appeared in a second study, on T cells expressing NK-cell markers. As reported in that work: Investigators obtained TCR beta repertoires from sorted CD3+CD56+NKG2C+, CD3+CD56+NKG2C- and CD3+CD56-NKG2C+ T cells. The authors restricted sorting to alpha-beta TCR T cells with an anti-gamma-delta TCR antibody in several experiments. Similarly, these clonotypes led the CD3+CD56-NKG2C+ fraction as well in a handful of donors.

The TCR was taken from a woman aged 18-29 years in good health. V is TRBV3-1 and J is TRBJ1-1; D not certain. The sequenced sample was CD4+ T cells sorted from blood. CDR3 DNA: TGTGCCAGCAGCCAAGTCTGGGCTCCAGAAGCTTTCTTT. This codes for CASSQVWAPEAFF.